This TCR beta chain was identified in a study of CD8 T cells in ankylosing spondylitis. Study-wide points: A motif in TCR beta, a set of 8 or 9 highly homologous variants, appeared characteristic of ankylosing spondylitis blood. Matched ankylosing spondylitis synovial fluid reportedly showed significant enrichment of disease-linked clones. Both synovial fluid and blood in reactive arthritis had previously been reported to carry some motif variants.

Quantitative barcoded 5'-RACE was used to prepare TCR beta libraries. TCRdb redid the calling of the 5' RACE reads with MiXCR, one entry per CDR3 protein. The sample shows roughly 370,000 distinct CDR3 sequences, under 25% of them seen only once. The trim removed 4 bases at V and 1 base at J, leaving 3 bases unmatched. This CDR3 is 16 amino acids long. The germline gives CDR1 SGHRS, CDR2 YFSETQ. Turning to this clonotype: As yet, its antigen is unknown.

This receptor was taken from a male donor with ankylosing spondylitis. The genes are TRBV5-1 and TRBJ2-2; 11 bases are shared with TRBD2. The specimen was blood, either unsorted or a sorted T cell fraction (not recorded which). The CDR3 loop reads CASSGTSGMNTGELFF. For the CDR3, the DNA is TGCGCCAGCAGCGGGACTAGCGGAATGAACACCGGGGAGCTGTTTTTT.